These 24 T cell receptor beta chains originate from one sample sequenced in a study of beta chain features in type 1 diabetes. Notes on the study in general: Type 1 diabetes patients had TCRB CDR3s that were shorter (moderately but significantly so) in all four CD4+ subsets.

The antigens for these receptors are not known. The whole isolated RNA underwent reverse transcription, so sequencing captured expressed TCRB transcripts. This table comes from immunoSEQ multiplex PCR, and its TCRdb copy is limited to in-frame clones, with some not included. The sample yields hundreds of thousands of clones, about an eighth seen once. Sequencing was carried out using naive CD4+ T cells from blood. The receptor set was obtained from a man between 18 and 35 years old with type 1 diabetes.

The J gene is TRBJ1-2, the V gene TRBV4-1, with D perhaps TRBD1 (6 bases). This CDR3 contains 16 residues. The V end lost 4 bases, the J end lost 4 bases, and 19 bases lay between the germline ends. Germline CDR1 and CDR2: MGHRA and YSYEKL. The CDR3 DNA reads TGCGCCAGCAGCCTGGGACAAGGACGGCCTGTCTATGGCTACACCTTC. Its translation: CASSLGQGRPVYGYTF.

As concerns this clone: The same CDR3 is also encoded by other DNA sequences in this sample. The CDR3 DNA sequence: TGTGCCAGCTCACGAGCGGGGAACACTGAAGCTTTCTTT. Amino acids: CASSRAGNTEAFF. This chain joins TRBV18 and TRBJ1-1, with unresolved D. V shed 4 bases and J shed 1 base, with 7 bases lying between them. The CDR3 extends over 13 amino acids. Germline V gene data show CDR1 as KGHSH and CDR2 as LQKENI.

The V gene is TRBV7-2, the J gene TRBJ2-7, with no clear D. V was clipped by 4 bases and J by 5 bases, with 9 bases between them. The germline CDR1 and CDR2 sequences are SGHTA and FQGNSA. The CDR3 consists of 12 residues. CDR3 coding DNA: TGTGCCAGCAGCTCCCCGGTTGACGAGCAGTACTTC. This gives the protein CASSSPVDEQYF.

This clone was observed a handful of times. V is TRBV7-9 and J is TRBJ2-1, with D hard to call. Germline V CDR1 and CDR2: SEHNR, FQNEAQ (reference sequence). Deletions cut 2 bases from V and 7 bases from J, with 9 bases between. The CDR3 consists of 13 residues. DNA of the CDR3: TGTGCCAGCAGCTTATGGTCAGCTAATGAGCAGTTCTTC. This translates into CASSLWSANEQFF.

The CDR3 is CASSQGPRGGRVVEQFF. CDR3 DNA sequence: TGCGCCAGCAGCCAAGGGCCCAGGGGGGGGCGCGTAGTTGAGCAGTTCTTC. The chain carries TRBV4-1 and TRBJ2-1; D assignment may be TRBD1 or TRBD2 (7 bases each). V shed 1 base and J shed 9 bases, with 22 bases lying between them. Per germline, CDR1 MGHRA and CDR2 YSYEKL. The CDR3 consists of 17 residues.

This chain joins TRBV29-1 and TRBJ1-1; 7 bases fit TRBD1. The CDR3 spans 14 residues. Germline V gene lookup returns CDR1 SQVTM and CDR2 ANQGSEA. The junction had 12 bases not matched to a gene; V was cut back by 7 bases and J by 4 bases. The CDR3 region has the DNA TGCAGCGGGAACCCAGGGGGGGCGGCCACTGAAGCTTTCTTT. It encodes CSGNPGGAATEAFF.

This clone came up a few times. This rearrangement joins TRBV7-9 to TRBJ2-2, with D perhaps TRBD2 (6 bases). V dropped 3 bases and J dropped 4 bases, with 12 bases sitting between them. This CDR3 comprises 15 residues. Germline loops: CDR1 SEHNR, CDR2 FQNEAQ (reference sequence). The CDR3 sequence is CASSFSGGATGELFF. The CDR3 DNA reads TGTGCCAGCAGCTTTAGTGGCGGGGCCACCGGGGAGCTGTTTTTT.

The rearrangement uses TRBV6-1 and TRBJ2-3; D unresolved. The germline V and J ends were trimmed by 4 bases and 0 bases, with 5 bases remaining between them. The CDR3 spans 13 residues. Germline V gene sequence: CDR1 MNHNS, CDR2 SASEGT. The CDR3 loop reads CASSAASTDTQYF. Here the CDR3 DNA reads TGTGCCAGCAGTGCAGCTAGCACAGATACGCAGTATTTT.

This clone was found a few times. V gene TRBV28 combines with J gene TRBJ1-1; no clear D. Between the trimmed V and J ends, which lost 4 bases and 7 bases, there was a span of 7 bases. The CDR3 runs to 11 residues. CDR1 is MDHEN and CDR2 is SYDVKM in the germline V gene. CDR3 bases: TGTGCCAGCAGTTCCGTTGGTGAAGCTTTCTTT. It encodes CASSSVGEAFF.

This chain joins TRBV2 and TRBJ1-6; D not resolved. The CDR3 is made up of 12 amino acids. Germline V lookup: CDR1 SNHLY, CDR2 FYNNEI. Trimming shortened V by 3 bases and J by 13 bases, and 10 bases separated the two germline ends. Here the CDR3 reads CASSDPPAPLHF. CDR3 in DNA: TGTGCCAGCAGTGACCCCCCCGCTCCCCTCCACTTT.

V is TRBV2 and J is TRBJ1-1; no clear D. The CDR3 is made up of 14 amino acids. Trimming stripped 1 base from V and 0 bases from J, with 6 bases between. Per the germline V gene, CDR1 is SNHLY and CDR2 is FYNNEI. The CDR3 is CASSEEKVNTEAFF. The CDR3, as DNA: TGTGCCAGCAGTGAAGAGAAGGTGAACACTGAAGCTTTCTTT. Looking up the rest from reference TRBV2 and TRBJ1-1 gives the full variable domain: EPEVTQTPSHQVTQMGQEVILRCVPISNHLYFYWYRQILGQKVEFLVSFYNNEISEKSEIFDDQFSVERPDGSNFTLKIRSTKLEDSAMYFCASSEEKVNTEAFFGQGTRLTVV.

The V call is TRBV19, the J call TRBJ1-2; D unclear. The CDR3 spans 14 residues. Germline CDR1 and CDR2: LNHDA and SQIVND (reference sequence). V was pared by 3 bases and J by 7 bases, with 15 bases between. CDR3 nucleotides: TGTGCCAGTAGTATCATCTGGGTAGGAGGTGGCTACACCTTC. This gives the protein CASSIIWVGGGYTF.

The rearrangement joins TRBV11-3 to TRBJ2-2, with D unresolved. Germline CDR1 SGHNT, CDR2 YENEEA. Trimming left V 5 bases short and J 5 bases short, with 12 bases between. The CDR3 contains 14 residues. CDR3 nucleotide sequence: TGTGCCAGCAGCACACAAAGAAAAACCGGGGAGCTGTTTTTT. This translates into CASSTQRKTGELFF.

This clone was observed a handful of times. This chain links TRBV10-3 with TRBJ2-1; TRBD2 agrees at 9 bases. CDR1 is ENHRY, CDR2 SYGVKD, per germline. The junction had 8 bases not matched to a gene; V was cut back by 1 base and J by 4 bases. The CDR3 sequence is 17 residues long. The CDR3 DNA is TGTGCCATCAGTGAGTTAATGGGACTAGCTGGGTACAATGAGCAGTTCTTC. Translation gives CAISELMGLAGYNEQFF.

This chain uses TRBV27 with TRBJ1-6, with D hard to call. V was shortened by 5 bases and J by 0 bases, with 5 bases between the two germline ends. The CDR3 totals 14 residues. CDR1 is MNHEY and CDR2 is SMNVEV in the germline V gene (reference sequence). Written as DNA, the CDR3 is TGTGCCAGCAGTGCTGCCTCCTATAATTCACCCCTCCACTTT. Its translation is CASSAASYNSPLHF.

V is TRBV5-1 and J is TRBJ1-5; a weak D match, TRBD1 (5 bases). CDR3 length: 14 amino acids. Trimming removed 0 bases at V and 1 base at J, with 5 bases between. From germline, CDR1 is SGHRS and CDR2 YFSETQ. The CDR3 protein is CASSLGQSNQPQHF. The CDR3 bases are TGCGCCAGCAGCTTGGGACAGAGCAATCAGCCCCAGCATTTT. The full variable domain, its missing parts supplied by reference TRBV5-1 and TRBJ1-5, is KAGVTQTPRYLIKTRGQQVTLSCSPISGHRSVSWYQQTPGQGLQFLFEYFSETQRNKGNFPGRFSGRQFSNSRSEMNVSTLELGDSALYLCASSLGQSNQPQHFGDGTRLSIL.

This clone has more than one count but fewer than ten. The rearrangement joins TRBV27 to TRBJ1-2; D not certain. The CDR3 loop spans 13 amino acids. V lost 1 base to trimming and J lost 2 bases, with 5 bases between them. The germline gives CDR1 MNHEY, CDR2 SMNVEV (reference sequence). The CDR3 region is CASSLYANYGYTF. The CDR3 DNA reads TGTGCCAGCAGTTTATACGCAAACTATGGCTACACCTTC.

This sequence joins TRBV15 and TRBJ2-7; D possibly corresponds to TRBD2 (5 bases). V shed 5 bases and J shed 0 bases, with 17 bases lying between them. Germline lookup yields CDR1 LNHNV and CDR2 YYDKDF (reference sequence). CDR3 length equals 16 residues. The CDR3 here is CATSRLGSGSSYEQYF. CDR3 bases: TGTGCCACCAGCCGGTTGGGATCGGGGAGCTCCTACGAGCAGTACTTC.

This clone has more than one count but fewer than ten. The chain uses TRBV7-2 and TRBJ2-6; D could derive from TRBD1 or TRBD2 (5 bases each). The CDR3 spans 19 residues. V lost 4 bases and J lost 4, with 23 bases in between. Germline V lookup: CDR1 SGHTA, CDR2 FQGNSA. The CDR3 nucleotides are TGTGCCAGCAGCTCGAAACCGGGACCGAAAACGGGAGGGGCCAACGTCCTGACTTTC. Encoded protein: CASSSKPGPKTGGANVLTF.

This chain connects TRBV5-6 to TRBJ1-1, with D possibly TRBD1 on 5 matching bases. Germline lookup yields CDR1 SGHDT and CDR2 YYEEEE. With 3 bases removed from V and 1 base from J, the gap between germline ends came to 19 bases. The CDR3 has 17 residues. The CDR3 here is CASSSYLGGGANTEAFF. In DNA form, the CDR3 reads TGTGCCAGCAGCTCCTACCTCGGGGGTGGGGCGAACACTGAAGCTTTCTTT.

The chain is built from TRBV6-6 and TRBJ2-1; D ambiguous. The CDR3 is 12 residues long. Germline-derived CDR1 and CDR2 are MNHNY and SVGAGI (reference sequence). Trimming removed 2 bases from V and 8 bases from J, with 7 bases in between. CDR3 region: CASSYREDEQFF. CDR3 nucleotides: TGTGCCAGCAGTTACAGGGAAGATGAGCAGTTCTTC.

The chain links TRBV5-4 to TRBJ2-5; TRBD2 matches 10 bases. CDR1 and CDR2 (germline): SGHNT, YYREEE (reference sequence). The CDR3 consists of 17 residues. With V trimmed by 0 bases and J by 5 bases, 10 bases remained unmatched. CDR3 amino acids: CASSLGRTSGEAETQYF. Here the CDR3 DNA reads TGTGCCAGCAGCTTGGGGCGAACTAGCGGGGAGGCTGAGACCCAGTACTTC.

This chain joins TRBV10-3 and TRBJ2-4; no reliable D call. The V end was cut by 2 bases, the J end by 5 bases, with 7 bases between. The germline gives CDR1 ENHRY, CDR2 SYGVKD. CDR3 size: 13 residues. In DNA, the CDR3 is TGTGCCATCAGTGAGCGGTCGGAAAACATTCAGTACTTC. It encodes CAISERSENIQYF.

This clone turned up a few times. This chain connects TRBV7-8 to TRBJ1-1, with 7 bases matching TRBD1. CDR1 is SGHVS and CDR2 is FQNEAQ in the germline V gene. CDR3 length: 14 residues. Trimming took 5 bases from V and 1 from J; bases not matched to a gene: 4. In DNA, the CDR3 is TGTGCCAGCAGCAAACGGGACAGGAACACTGAAGCTTTCTTT. It encodes CASSKRDRNTEAFF.